Listed below are T cell receptor beta chains from one sample, sequenced in a study of blood T cell repertoires in COVID-19. TCRdb's table, derived via immunoSEQ multiplex PCR, lists solely in-frame clones and lacks some. The sample yields 60,000 to 70,000 clones, more than 70% seen once. Specimen: PBMCs or T cells enriched from blood (not recorded which). The receptors here all came from a woman aged 40 to 55 who had recovered from COVID-19. Each CDR3 is given with its conserved first and last residue. D genes are given only for firm matches. Only some rows state a clone size, as once, few, many or a class for expanded clones.

J gene,D gene,clone size,V gene,CDR3 DNA,CDR3 protein
TRBJ2-1,TRBD2,.,TRBV9,TGTGCCAGCAGCTTGGCGGGGGGGCAACTTGAGCAGTTCTTC,CASSLAGGQLEQFF
TRBJ1-6,.,.,TRBV3-1/TRBV3-2,TGTGCCAGCAGCCTCGAGGCGAATTCACCCCTCCACTTT,CASSLEANSPLHF
TRBJ2-7,TRBD1,.,TRBV7-2,TGTGCCAGCACCCCAGGGGGTGCCGGCTACGAGCAGTACTTC,CASTPGGAGYEQYF
TRBJ2-2,TRBD1,.,TRBV4-1,TGCGCCAGCAGCCAACCGGGACAGGGCGACGGGGAGCTGTTTTTT,CASSQPGQGDGELFF
TRBJ1-1,TRBD1,once,TRBV7-9,TGTGCCAGCAGCCGACAGGGGCCCCGGAACACTGAAGCTTTCTTT,CASSRQGPRNTEAFF
TRBJ1-4,.,.,TRBV7-9,TGTGCCAGCAGCTTAGTCACAGGGTTCAATGAAAAACTGTTTTTT,CASSLVTGFNEKLFF
TRBJ2-1,TRBD1,.,TRBV3-1/TRBV3-2,TGTGCCAGCAGCCGAGGCCGACAGGGGGTATACAATGAGCAGTTCTTC,CASSRGRQGVYNEQFF
TRBJ1-2,.,.,TRBV6-5,TGTGCCAGCAGTTACTCGAGCAGGGGTGACTATGGCTACACCTTC,CASSYSSRGDYGYTF
TRBJ1-2,.,.,TRBV3-1/TRBV3-2,TGTGCCAGCACCCCCGAGGGCAGGAACTATGGCTACACCTTC,CASTPEGRNYGYTF
TRBJ1-1,TRBD1,once,TRBV11-2,TGTGCCAGCAGCTCAAAAACAGGGGTTATGAACACTGAAGCTTTCTTT,CASSSKTGVMNTEAFF
TRBJ1-3,.,.,TRBV11-3,TGTGCCAGCAGCAAAAGACAGCAGGGTACTGGAAACACCATATATTTT,CASSKRQQGTGNTIYF
TRBJ2-1,TRBD2,.,TRBV19,TGTGCCAGTAGTATAATCAGCGGGGGAAACAATGAGCAGTTCTTC,CASSIISGGNNEQFF
TRBJ1-1,TRBD1,few,TRBV7-9,TGTGCCAGCAGCATAGACAGGGGTTACACTGAAGCTTTCTTT,CASSIDRGYTEAFF
TRBJ2-5,.,.,TRBV3-1/TRBV3-2,TGTGCCAGCAGCCATCCACTTCAAGAGACCCAGTACTTC,CASSHPLQETQYF
TRBJ2-2,.,.,TRBV6-6,TGTGCCAGCAGTTACGAGGTCAACACCGGGGAGCTGTTTTTT,CASSYEVNTGELFF
TRBJ1-3,TRBD1,.,TRBV7-8,TGTGCCAGCAGCTTTGGGACCACAGGGGTAGTTGGAAACACCATATATTTT,CASSFGTTGVVGNTIYF
TRBJ2-7,TRBD1,.,TRBV7-9,TGTGCCAGCAGCGGACAGGGCGGCGAGCAGTACTTC,CASSGQGGEQYF
TRBJ2-3,.,.,TRBV7-9,TGTGCCAGCAGCTTACCTCGCGGAGGGAGCACAGATACGCAGTATTTT,CASSLPRGGSTDTQYF
TRBJ2-2,.,.,TRBV10-3,TGTGCCATCAGTGAGCCAACTACCACGAACACCGGGGAGCTGTTTTTT,CAISEPTTTNTGELFF
TRBJ2-5,TRBD1,.,TRBV5-1,TGCGCCAGCAGCCCGCGGACAGGGAGGCAAGAGACCCAGTACTTC,CASSPRTGRQETQYF
TRBJ1-5,.,once,TRBV6-6,TGTGCCAGCCGGACCCAATTCACAGGGTCTCAGCCCCAGCATTTT,CASRTQFTGSQPQHF
TRBJ2-2,TRBD1,.,TRBV6-4,TGTGCCAGCAGTGACTCGGGACAGGGGAACACCGGGGAGCTGTTTTTT,CASSDSGQGNTGELFF
TRBJ1-3,.,.,TRBV25-1,TGTGCCAGCAGTGATTCCGGGGGATCTGGAAACACCATATATTTT,CASSDSGGSGNTIYF
TRBJ2-5,TRBD2,once,TRBV10-2,TGCGCCAGTTACGGGACTAGCGGGGGGTCCGTCATAAGTGAGACCCAGTACTTC,CASYGTSGGSVISETQYF
TRBJ1-5,TRBD1,.,TRBV6-1,TGTGCCAGCAGTTTCGGACAGGGTAGCAATCAGCCCCAGCATTTT,CASSFGQGSNQPQHF
TRBJ1-1,TRBD1,.,TRBV7-8,TGTGCCAGCAGTTTTAGGACAGGGGGAAACACTGAAGCTTTCTTT,CASSFRTGGNTEAFF
TRBJ1-1,TRBD1,.,TRBV19,TGTGCCAGTAGTATGAGTGGGACAGGGGTGAACACTGAAGCTTTCTTT,CASSMSGTGVNTEAFF
TRBJ2-2,.,.,TRBV25-1,TGTGCCAGCAGTGAGGGGAGGACCGGGGAGCTGTTTTTT,CASSEGRTGELFF
TRBJ1-2,.,.,TRBV29-1,TGCAGCGCCACCCGGGGTTATGGCTACACCTTC,CSATRGYGYTF
TRBJ1-1,TRBD1,.,TRBV5-1,TGCGCCAGCAGCTTTTCGGGGACAGTAAACACTGAAGCTTTCTTT,CASSFSGTVNTEAFF
TRBJ2-7,TRBD1,.,TRBV15,TGTGCCACCAGCCCCCCGGACAGGGGGTACTACGAGCAGTACTTC,CATSPPDRGYYEQYF
TRBJ2-7,TRBD2,.,TRBV7-9,TGTGCCAGCAGCTTACTCGGGGGGACCTCGGCCTACGAGCAGTACTTC,CASSLLGGTSAYEQYF
TRBJ2-7,.,.,TRBV3-1/TRBV3-2,TGTGCCAGCAGCCAAGAGGCCAGGGGAATCCACGAGCAGTACTTC,CASSQEARGIHEQYF